This TCR beta chain comes out of a study of blood T cell repertoires in COVID-19. Study-wide context: Acute-phase and convalescent COVID-19 samples originated in the United States, Italy and Spain.

Assay used: immunoSEQ multiplex PCR; TCRdb lists only in-frame clones, some missing. The sample has 120,000 or so clones; under 95% are singletons. This CDR3 comprises 16 residues. Germline trimming cut 2 bases from V and 1 base from J; bases unmatched to any gene: 5. The V gene's germline CDR1 is SGHRS and CDR2 YFSETQ. The Seattle site enrolled patients during active infection and followed them longitudinally. This chain links TRBV5-1 with TRBJ1-5, with TRBD1 identical over 8 bases. The sample taken for sequencing was peripheral blood. This receptor was taken from a man aged 60 to 69 with COVID-19, enrolled during active disease. DNA for the CDR3: TGCGCCAGCAGCTTAAACGGACAGGGAAGCAATCAGCCCCAGCATTTT. Amino acids: CASSLNGQGSNQPQHF.